Below, 32 T cell receptor beta chains from the same sample are listed, as sequenced in a study of shared clonotypes between healthy human individuals. TCRdb's copy holds only in-frame clones and misses some; the assay was immunoSEQ multiplex PCR. Among 2 million to 2.5 million clones listed, almost 96% were seen once. The sequencing sample was made of naive CD4+ T cells sorted from blood. Documented subset: CD45RA+ positively selected. These receptors were taken from a man younger than 35 in good health.

V is TRBV11-2 and J is TRBJ1-1; D call uncertain. Germline V gene lookup returns CDR1 SGHAT and CDR2 FQNNGV. V shed 4 bases and J shed 0 bases, with 12 bases lying between them. This CDR3 contains 15 residues. The CDR3 nucleotides read TGTGCCAGCAGCTACCACTCGGGAATGAACACTGAAGCTTTCTTT. This codes for CASSYHSGMNTEAFF.

Only a few counts were recorded for this clone. In the same sample, other DNA sequences code for this CDR3. The genes are TRBV6-1 and TRBJ1-2; the D is unclear. The length of the CDR3 is 10 residues. CDR1 and CDR2 (germline): MNHNS, SASEGT. Trimming cost V 3 bases and J 4 bases, with 0 bases left between them. CDR3 in amino acids: CASSDYGYTF. The CDR3 DNA is TGTGCCAGCAGTGACTATGGCTACACCTTC.

The chain links TRBV11-2 to TRBJ2-3; D possibly corresponds to TRBD1 (6 bases). V lost 6 bases, J lost 0 bases, and 7 bases lay in between. The CDR3 covers 13 residues. Germline values: CDR1 SGHAT, CDR2 FQNNGV. The CDR3 coding sequence is TGTGCCAGCAGGGGACAAAGCACAGATACGCAGTATTTT. It codes for CASRGQSTDTQYF.

The chain has TRBV11-3 and TRBJ1-6, with 7 positions matching TRBD1. The CDR3 contains 15 residues. The germline V gene encodes CDR1 SGHNT and CDR2 YENEEA. Trimming cost V 5 bases and J 7 bases; bases outside gene matches: 8. The DNA for the CDR3 is TGTGCCAGCAGCCTAACCGGGACAGAGAATTCACCCCTCCACTTT. It is translated as CASSLTGTENSPLHF.

J is TRBJ2-2 and V is TRBV29-1; the D gene is possibly TRBD1 (6 bases). Per the germline V gene, CDR1 is SQVTM and CDR2 is ANQGSEA. This CDR3 is 14 amino acids long. V was trimmed by 4 bases and J by 9 bases, leaving 18 bases between them. Here the CDR3 reads CSVGIDTGNRELFF. As DNA, the CDR3 is TGCAGCGTTGGTATCGACACAGGGAATCGGGAGCTGTTTTTT.

The chain is built from TRBV5-1 and TRBJ1-4, with 7 bases fitting TRBD1. This CDR3 has 17 residues. With V trimmed by 1 base and J by 4 bases, 10 bases remained unmatched. Germline CDR1 reads SGHRS; CDR2 reads YFSETQ. The CDR3, as DNA: TGCGCCAGCAGCTTGAACCCTGTTTCAGGGGGTAATGAAAAACTGTTTTTT. Translating it yields CASSLNPVSGGNEKLFF.

The chain recombines TRBV6-6 with TRBJ2-7; 9 bases map to TRBD1. Trimming took 6 bases from V and 2 from J; bases not matched to a gene: 5. The CDR3 contains 14 residues. Germline CDR1 is MNHNY and CDR2 is SVGAGI (reference sequence). CDR3 bases: TGTGCCAGCAGGAGGACAGGGGATCCCTACGAGCAGTACTTC. Protein product: CASRRTGDPYEQYF.

J is TRBJ1-5 and V is TRBV18; D gene ambiguous. CDR3 length: 15 amino acids. The V gene lost 4 bases and the J gene lost 4 bases, with 14 bases spanning the gap. CDR1 is KGHSH and CDR2 is LQKENI in the germline V gene. The CDR3 protein is CASSQQRGPNQPQHF. The CDR3 nucleotides read TGTGCCAGCTCACAGCAGCGGGGTCCAAATCAGCCCCAGCATTTT.

The chain couples TRBV7-2 to TRBJ1-5; D unclear. The CDR3 consists of 15 residues. Deletions cut 6 bases from V and 0 bases from J, with 12 bases between. From germline, CDR1 is SGHTA and CDR2 FQGNSA. CDR3 amino acids: CASSSTVLSNQPQHF. The CDR3 bases are TGTGCCAGCAGTTCTACAGTACTTAGCAATCAGCCCCAGCATTTT.

This sequence joins TRBV6-6 and TRBJ1-5; D gene unclear. The germline V gene encodes CDR1 MNHNY and CDR2 SVGAGI (reference sequence). The CDR3 runs to 15 residues. The V end lost 7 bases, the J end lost 0 bases, and 13 bases lay between the germline ends. The CDR3 region is CASNPARDSNQPQHF. Written as DNA, the CDR3 is TGTGCCAGCAATCCTGCAAGGGATAGCAATCAGCCCCAGCATTTT.

V gene TRBV4-3 combines with J gene TRBJ2-3; 13 nucleotides align to TRBD2. Trimming removed 3 bases from V and 0 bases from J; junction bases left unmatched: 12. This CDR3 comprises 20 residues. Germline CDR1 and CDR2: LGHNA and YSLEER. The CDR3 is CASSHRTSGSPSYSTDTQYF. CDR3 DNA sequence: TGCGCCAGCAGCCACAGGACTAGCGGGAGTCCGAGTTATAGCACAGATACGCAGTATTTT.

The rearrangement links TRBV11-2 to TRBJ1-5, with TRBD1 matching 10 bases. Looked up from germline, CDR1 is SGHAT and CDR2 is FQNNGV. CDR3 size: 16 residues. Germline trimming cut 5 bases from V and 5 bases from J; bases unmatched to any gene: 9. The CDR3 DNA follows: TGTGCCAGCAGCGAAAGGACAGGGGGGCCTTATCAGCCCCAGCATTTT. This codes for CASSERTGGPYQPQHF.

The chain recombines TRBV11-2 with TRBJ2-3; D might be TRBD2 (6 bases). The CDR3 is made up of 16 amino acids. Trimming removed 5 bases from V and 0 bases from J, with 15 bases in between. Germline CDR1 is SGHAT and CDR2 is FQNNGV. CDR3 protein: CASSAGGTRSTDTQYF. CDR3 DNA sequence: TGTGCCAGCAGCGCAGGAGGGACTCGCAGCACAGATACGCAGTATTTT.

V and J are TRBV9 and TRBJ1-1; no definite D call. The CDR3 has 14 amino acids. Trimming removed 0 bases from V and 4 bases from J, with 10 bases in between. The germline gives CDR1 SGDLS, CDR2 YYNGEE. CDR3 nucleotide sequence: TGTGCCAGCAGCGTAGGGTCATCGAGCACTGAAGCTTTCTTT. It yields the protein CASSVGSSSTEAFF.

This sequence joins TRBV7-9 and TRBJ1-1; D is possibly TRBD1 (6 bases). Germline-derived CDR1 and CDR2 are SEHNR and FQNEAQ (reference sequence). CDR3 length: 12 amino acids. Between the trimmed V and J ends, which lost 5 bases and 7 bases, there was a span of 11 bases. In DNA, the CDR3 is TGTGCCAGCAGCCACGGGGGCCTTGAAGCTTTCTTT. It translates to CASSHGGLEAFF.

This clone was counted a few times. V is TRBV2 and J is TRBJ1-2; D gene uncertain. From germline, CDR1 is SNHLY and CDR2 FYNNEI. The CDR3 spans 12 residues. Trimming removed 6 bases from V and 6 bases from J, with 11 bases in between. The CDR3 protein is CASRVPEHGYTF. For the CDR3, the DNA is TGTGCCAGCAGAGTTCCGGAGCATGGCTACACCTTC. Together with reference TRBV2 and TRBJ1-2, the CDR3 gives the full variable domain: EPEVTQTPSHQVTQMGQEVILRCVPISNHLYFYWYRQILGQKVEFLVSFYNNEISEKSEIFDDQFSVERPDGSNFTLKIRSTKLEDSAMYFCASRVPEHGYTFGSGTRLTVV.

As concerns this clone: The junction does not match germline at one end; this may be a read error. The J gene is TRBJ2-7, the V gene TRBV5-1, with D tentatively TRBD1 or TRBD2 (5 bases each). The CDR3 consists of 12 residues. In germline, CDR1 is SGHRS, CDR2 YFSETQ. CDR3 nucleotide sequence: TGCGCCAGCAGCTTGGAGGGGACCCCCCTGGACTTC. Translated: CASSLEGTPLDF.

This chain joins TRBV5-1 and TRBJ1-1, with a tentative D call TRBD1 (5 bases). The CDR3 sequence is 15 residues long. V was shortened by 0 bases and J by 0 bases, with 9 bases between the two germline ends. Looked up from germline, CDR1 is SGHRS and CDR2 is YFSETQ. The CDR3 DNA sequence: TGCGCCAGCAGCTTGGGTCAGACAGTGAACACTGAAGCTTTCTTT. Translating gives CASSLGQTVNTEAFF.

The chain employs TRBV5-6 and TRBJ1-3; D remains ambiguous. With 2 bases removed from V and 0 bases from J, the gap between germline ends came to 12 bases. Per germline, CDR1 SGHDT and CDR2 YYEEEE. The CDR3 contains 16 residues. The CDR3 DNA reads as TGTGCCAGCAGCTTCAGCAGGACCGGCTCTGGAAACACCATATATTTT. Translated: CASSFSRTGSGNTIYF.

The chain carries TRBV11-2 and TRBJ1-1; D gene ambiguous. This CDR3 is 16 amino acids long. CDR1 and CDR2 from the germline V gene are SGHAT and FQNNGV. V was shortened by 2 bases and J by 2 bases, with 15 bases between the two germline ends. The CDR3 DNA is TGTGCCAGCAGCTTAAGGGCAGATGAGTCTAACACTGAAGCTTTCTTT. Its protein product is CASSLRADESNTEAFF.

J is TRBJ2-2 and V is TRBV18; D is perhaps TRBD1 (5 bases). The CDR3 spans 12 residues. Trimming pared 2 bases from V and 10 bases from J, leaving 8 bases between. Germline CDR1 and CDR2: KGHSH and LQKENI. The CDR3 DNA sequence: TGTGCCAGCTCACCAGTAGGGGAGGAGCTGTTTTTT. It yields the protein CASSPVGEELFF.

The rearrangement links TRBV5-6 to TRBJ2-1; 10 nucleotides line up with TRBD2. With V trimmed by 4 bases and J by 4 bases, 2 bases remained unmatched. Germline CDR1 and CDR2: SGHDT and YYEEEE. This CDR3 spans 14 amino acids. CDR3 DNA sequence: TGTGCCAGCAGCCCTAGCGGGGGATACAATGAGCAGTTCTTC. It is translated as CASSPSGGYNEQFF.

The chain is built from TRBV29-1 and TRBJ1-1; D call uncertain. Trimming shortened V by 4 bases and J by 4 bases, and 7 bases separated the two germline ends. This CDR3 contains 11 residues. Looked up from germline, CDR1 is SQVTM and CDR2 is ANQGSEA. The CDR3 spells CSVGPSTEAFF. The CDR3 nucleotides are TGCAGCGTTGGCCCGAGCACTGAAGCTTTCTTT.

The V gene is TRBV30, the J gene TRBJ2-2; D remains unclear. This CDR3 contains 14 residues. The germline V and J ends were trimmed by 2 bases and 8 bases, with 15 bases remaining between them. Germline V gives CDR1 GTSNPN, CDR2 SVGIG (reference sequence). The CDR3 here is CAWSNQKDMGELFF. CDR3 in DNA: TGTGCCTGGAGTAACCAGAAGGATATGGGGGAGCTGTTTTTT.

In this sample, this clone turned up once. The CDR3 DNA is TGTGCCAGCTCTGTCACGCTGGGGACCGATGAGCAGTTCTTC. This codes for CASSVTLGTDEQFF. The chain couples TRBV18 to TRBJ2-1, with D possibly called TRBD1 or TRBD2 (5 bases each). From germline, CDR1 is KGHSH and CDR2 LQKENI. The CDR3 is made up of 14 amino acids. Trimming shortened V by 6 bases and J by 8 bases, and 17 bases separated the two germline ends.

For this clone: Different DNA sequences within this sample yield the same CDR3. The chain uses TRBV5-1 and TRBJ2-1; D call uncertain. Trimming left V 5 bases short and J 0 bases short, with 6 bases between. Germline assignment: CDR1 SGHRS and CDR2 YFSETQ. The CDR3 has 13 residues. CDR3: CASSLSSYNEQFF. The CDR3 DNA is TGCGCCAGCAGTTTGAGCTCCTACAATGAGCAGTTCTTC.

The chain links TRBV19 to TRBJ1-1, with D possibly TRBD1 on 6 matching bases. CDR3 size: 14 residues. In germline, CDR1 is LNHDA, CDR2 SQIVND (reference sequence). V lost 10 bases and J lost 1, with 16 bases in between. The chain's CDR3 is CATIKGDKNTEAFF. CDR3 nucleotides: TGTGCCACTATAAAGGGGGATAAGAACACTGAAGCTTTCTTT.

The V and J genes are TRBV7-3 and TRBJ1-6; D gene uncertain. The germline CDR1 and CDR2 sequences are SGHTA and FQGTGA. The CDR3 contains 8 residues. CDR3 DNA sequence: TGTCCTTATTCACCCCTCCACTTT. Its protein product is CPYSPLHF.

The rearrangement joins TRBV5-6 to TRBJ2-3; 10 nucleotides agree with TRBD2. From germline, CDR1 is SGHDT and CDR2 YYEEEE. After removal of 4 bases from V and 10 bases from J, the junction contained 3 bases not matched to a gene. The CDR3 length is 12 residues. This chain's CDR3 is CASSRTSGPQYF. The CDR3 coding sequence is TGTGCCAGCAGCCGGACTAGCGGACCGCAGTATTTT.

The chain employs TRBV6-1 and TRBJ1-2, with a possible D match to TRBD1 (5 bases). CDR3 length: 13 amino acids. V lost 5 bases and J 7 bases, leaving 14 bases between the germline ends. Germline loops: CDR1 MNHNS, CDR2 SASEGT. CDR3 nucleotide sequence: TGTGCCAGCAGTCTAGGGGTTGTTGCTGGCTACACCTTC. It yields the protein CASSLGVVAGYTF.

The gene calls are TRBV29-1 and TRBJ2-7; D not certain. This CDR3 region has 10 residues. CDR1 is SQVTM, CDR2 ANQGSEA, per germline. V was shortened by 7 bases and J by 1 base, with 5 bases between the two germline ends. The CDR3 DNA reads TGCAGCGCCCTATCCTACGAGCAGTACTTC. It is translated as CSALSYEQYF.

As to this clone: The sample has other DNA sequences that encode this CDR3 too. This chain uses TRBV7-2 with TRBJ1-3; D perhaps matches TRBD1 (5 bases). V dropped 5 bases and J dropped 0 bases, with 11 bases sitting between them. The CDR3 contains 15 residues. Germline-derived CDR1 and CDR2 are SGHTA and FQGNSA. The CDR3 spells CASSLDSYSGNTIYF. The CDR3 nucleotides read TGTGCCAGCAGCCTCGACAGTTACTCTGGAAACACCATATATTTT.